These 16 T cell receptor beta chains share one sample of origin, sequenced in a study of tumor-infiltrating lymphocytes in oesophageal squamous cell carcinoma. MiXCR, run by TCRdb on the PCR reads, gives a single entry per CDR3 protein. The sample shows 13,000 or so distinct CDR3 sequences, around 53% of them seen only once. Sequenced: blood. The receptors were gathered from a female donor with esophageal squamous cell carcinoma.

This clonotype was observed at least ten times. The chain combines TRBV10-2 with TRBJ2-5; maybe TRBD1 (5 bases). Germline CDR1 and CDR2: WSHSY and SAAADI. V was shortened by 2 bases and J by 1 base, with 17 bases between the two germline ends. This CDR3 is 17 amino acids long. The CDR3 is CASSEPQGGPLQETQYF. The CDR3 bases are TGCGCCAGCAGTGAGCCCCAGGGTGGGCCCCTCCAAGAGACCCAGTACTTC.

The chain combines TRBV7-6 with TRBJ2-1, with a weak D call TRBD2 (6 bases). V lost 1 base, J lost 2 bases, and 12 bases lay in between. Germline CDR1 SGHVS, CDR2 FNYEAQ. The CDR3 spans 16 residues. CDR3 residues: CASSLVQGTPYNEQFF. CDR3 in DNA: TGTGCCAGCAGCTTAGTCCAAGGGACTCCCTACAATGAGCAGTTCTTC.

This chain links TRBV7-4 with TRBJ2-5; 7 positions match TRBD2. The J call may be faulty, since TRBJ2-1 better matches the DNA end. CDR3 length equals 16 residues. From germline, CDR1 is SGHVT and CDR2 SQSDAQ. The CDR3 loop is CASSRIGEGLSDEQFF. CDR3 sequence (DNA): TGTGCCAGCAGCCGGATAGGGGAGGGCCTTAGCGATGAGCAGTTCTTC.

With respect to this clonotype: A much larger clone differs by one base, so this may be a read error. The chain has TRBV2 and TRBJ2-1; D remains ambiguous. The J call is in doubt because the DNA end fits TRBJ2-7 better. This CDR3 comprises 11 residues. Germline CDR1 SNHLY, CDR2 FYNNEI. CDR3 amino acids: CASSAAYEQYV. CDR3 nucleotides: TGTGCCAGCAGTGCCGCCTACGAGCAGTACGTC.

This chain joins TRBV12-3 or TRBV12-4 and TRBJ2-3; 10 positions agree with TRBD2. The DNA matches TRBJ2-1 better at its end, which makes the J call doubtful. This CDR3 has 13 residues. CDR3 DNA: TGTGCCAGCAGGCCCGGGACTAGCGTTGAGCAGTTCTTC. It encodes CASRPGTSVEQFF.

This clonotype was seen more than once but under ten times. The chain carries TRBV6-6 and TRBJ2-1; D is ambiguous. The CDR3 extends over 14 amino acids. From germline, CDR1 is MNHNY and CDR2 SVGAGI (reference sequence). V was trimmed by 0 bases and J by 5 bases, leaving 8 bases between them. This chain's CDR3 is CASSYSGSHNEQFF. The CDR3, as DNA: TGTGCCAGCAGTTACTCAGGTTCCCACAATGAGCAGTTCTTC.

The CDR3 loop reads CASSGTLRESYTF. The CDR3 DNA follows: TGTGCCAGCAGTGGAACGTTGCGGGAGAGCTACACCTTC. This rearrangement joins TRBV6-1 to TRBJ1-2; no clear D gene. The length of the CDR3 is 13 residues. V was trimmed by 4 bases and J by 9 bases, leaving 15 bases between them. Germline CDR1 is MNHNS and CDR2 is SASEGT.

This clonotype is deemed medium-sized. Being one base from a much bigger clone, this may be a read error. The gene calls are TRBV7-2 and TRBJ2-5; D remains unclear. Trimming took off 2 bases at V and 11 bases at J, with 21 bases between the two ends. From germline, CDR1 is SGHTA and CDR2 FQGNSA. This CDR3 region has 15 residues. The CDR3 here is CASSLSPSPYNEQYF. For the CDR3, the DNA is TGTGCCAGCAGCTTAAGCCCTAGTCCTTACAATGAGCAGTACTTC.

The J gene is TRBJ2-1, the V gene TRBV10-1; no clear D. V dropped 3 bases and J dropped 6 bases, with 3 bases sitting between them. Germline V CDR1 and CDR2: WNHNN, SYGVQD (reference sequence). The CDR3 extends over 11 amino acids. In DNA form, the CDR3 reads TGCGCCAGCAGTGACAGCAATGAGCAGTTCTTC. The encoded protein is CASSDSNEQFF.

The table lists this clonotype with a few counts. A read error may account for a junction end that differs from germline. The chain has TRBV7-6 and TRBJ2-3, with D possibly matching TRBD1 (5 bases). The CDR3 has 13 amino acids. Germline lookup yields CDR1 SGHVS and CDR2 FNYEAQ. The CDR3 DNA reads as TGTGCTAGCAGCGCCTCAGGGACAGATACGCAGTATTTT. It is translated as CASSASGTDTQYF.

By proportion, this clonotype is large. The CDR3 protein is CASSSSTSGRAKNIQYF. Written as DNA, the CDR3 is TGTGCCAGCAGCTCGTCGACCAGCGGGAGGGCGAAAAACATTCAGTACTTC. This sequence joins TRBV7-8 and TRBJ2-4; 10 bases match TRBD2. The CDR3 spans 17 residues. Germline-derived CDR1 and CDR2 are SGHVS and FQNEAQ. With 4 bases clipped from V and 4 bases from J, the junction kept 10 bases outside the gene matches.

This clonotype was detected ten times or more. This chain uses TRBV27 with TRBJ2-7; a possible D gene is TRBD1 (5 bases). The CDR3 loop spans 13 amino acids. Germline V lookup: CDR1 MNHEY, CDR2 SMNVEV (reference sequence). V lost 2 bases and J 1 base, leaving 6 bases between the germline ends. CDR3 sequence reads: CASSLQGSYEQYF. The DNA for the CDR3 is TGTGCCAGCAGTTTACAGGGTTCCTACGAGCAGTACTTC.

The V gene is TRBV6-2 or TRBV6-3, the J gene TRBJ1-1; D is unclear. Looked up from germline, CDR1 is MNHEY and CDR2 is SVGEGT. V gave up 5 bases and J gave up 5 bases, with 12 bases separating them. This CDR3 spans 13 amino acids. Here the CDR3 reads CASSDRAGTEAFF. The CDR3 DNA reads as TGTGCCAGCAGTGATCGGGCCGGGACTGAAGCTTTCTTT.

The chain is built from TRBV6-1 and TRBJ2-1, with TRBD2 as a possible D gene (5 bases). CDR3 length equals 12 residues. The V gene's germline CDR1 is MNHNS and CDR2 SASEGT. Trimming removed 6 bases from V and 7 bases from J, with 10 bases in between. The CDR3 protein is CASRLDTNEQFF. CDR3 sequence (DNA): TGTGCCAGCAGACTAGACACTAATGAGCAGTTCTTC.

The chain links TRBV24-1 to TRBJ2-1; TRBD2 aligns across 7 bases. CDR1 is KGHDR, CDR2 SFDVKD, per germline. The V segment lost 0 bases and the J segment 3 bases; nucleotides outside the gene matches: 13. There are 19 residues in the CDR3. As DNA, the CDR3 is TGTGCCACCAGTGATTTGCAATCTGGTGGCGGGAGAAACTACAATGAGCAGTTCTTC. It translates to CATSDLQSGGGRNYNEQFF.

V is TRBV7-4 and J is TRBJ2-5; D not resolved. The closer fit of TRBJ2-7 to the DNA end suggests the J call may be wrong. Germline V gene data show CDR1 as SGHVT and CDR2 as SQSDAQ. The CDR3 is made up of 14 amino acids. The CDR3 coding sequence is TGTGCCAGCAGCTCCCTGGGGTTTGGGGACGAGCAGTACTTC. Amino acid sequence: CASSSLGFGDEQYF.